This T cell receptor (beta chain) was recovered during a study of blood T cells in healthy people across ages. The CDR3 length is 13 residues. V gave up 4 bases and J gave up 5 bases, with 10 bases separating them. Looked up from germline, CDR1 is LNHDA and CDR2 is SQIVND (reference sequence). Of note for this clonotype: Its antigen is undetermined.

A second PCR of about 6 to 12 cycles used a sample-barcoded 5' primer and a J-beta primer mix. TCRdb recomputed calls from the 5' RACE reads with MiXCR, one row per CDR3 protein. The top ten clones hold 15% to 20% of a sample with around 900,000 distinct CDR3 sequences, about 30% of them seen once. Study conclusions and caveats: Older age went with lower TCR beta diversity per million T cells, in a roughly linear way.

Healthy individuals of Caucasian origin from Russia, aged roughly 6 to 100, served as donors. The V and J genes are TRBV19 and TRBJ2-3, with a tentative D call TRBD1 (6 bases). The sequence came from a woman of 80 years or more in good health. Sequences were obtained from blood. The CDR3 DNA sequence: TGTGCCAGTAGTAACAGGGTAAGAGATACGCAGTATTTT. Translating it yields CASSNRVRDTQYF. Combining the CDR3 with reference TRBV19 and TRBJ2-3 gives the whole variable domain DGGITQSPKYLFRKEGQNVTLSCEQNLNHDAMYWYRQDPGQGLRLIYYSQIVNDFQKGDIAEGYSVSREKKESFPLTVTSAQKNPTAFYLCASSNRVRDTQYFGPGTRLTVL.